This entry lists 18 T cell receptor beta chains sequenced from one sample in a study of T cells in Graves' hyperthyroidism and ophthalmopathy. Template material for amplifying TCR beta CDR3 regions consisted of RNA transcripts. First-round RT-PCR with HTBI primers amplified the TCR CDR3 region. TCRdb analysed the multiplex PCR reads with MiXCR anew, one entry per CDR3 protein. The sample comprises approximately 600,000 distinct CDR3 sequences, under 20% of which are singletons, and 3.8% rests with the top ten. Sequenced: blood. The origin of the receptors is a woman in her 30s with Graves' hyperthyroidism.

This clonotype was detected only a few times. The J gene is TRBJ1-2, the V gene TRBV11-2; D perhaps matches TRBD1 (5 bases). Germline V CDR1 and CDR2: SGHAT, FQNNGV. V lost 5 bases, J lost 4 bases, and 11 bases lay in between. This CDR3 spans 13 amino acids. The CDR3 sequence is CASSPRDAYGYTF. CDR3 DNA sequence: TGTGCCAGCAGCCCCCGGGACGCCTATGGCTACACCTTC. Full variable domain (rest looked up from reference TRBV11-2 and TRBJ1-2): EAGVAQSPRYKIIEKRQSVAFWCNPISGHATLYWYQQILGQGPKLLIQFQNNGVVDDSQLPKDRFSAERLKGVDSTLKIQPAKLEDSAVYLCASSPRDAYGYTFGSGTRLTVV.

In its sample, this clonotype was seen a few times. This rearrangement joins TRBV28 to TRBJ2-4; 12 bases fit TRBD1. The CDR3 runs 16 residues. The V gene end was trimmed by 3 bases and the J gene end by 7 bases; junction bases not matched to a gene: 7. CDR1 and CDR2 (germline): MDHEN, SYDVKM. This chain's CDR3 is CASSLRDRGPINIQYF. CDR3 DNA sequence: TGTGCCAGCAGTTTGAGGGACAGGGGGCCGATTAACATTCAGTACTTC.

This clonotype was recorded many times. The CDR3 bases are TGTGCCAGCAGCCCAAACGGACAGGCTGGTACCGGGGAGCTGTTTTTT. As protein: CASSPNGQAGTGELFF. This chain uses TRBV7-3 with TRBJ2-2; 7 positions match TRBD1. The trim removed 5 bases at V and 5 bases at J, leaving 11 bases unmatched. This CDR3 region has 16 residues. Germline V CDR1 and CDR2: SGHTA, FQGTGA.

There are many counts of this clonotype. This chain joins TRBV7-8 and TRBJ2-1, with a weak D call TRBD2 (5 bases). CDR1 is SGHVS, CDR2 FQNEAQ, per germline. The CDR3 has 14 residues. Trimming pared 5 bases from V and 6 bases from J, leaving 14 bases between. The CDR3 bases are TGTGCCAGCAGCCCAGCCCGGCGGGCCAATGAGCAGTTCTTC. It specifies CASSPARRANEQFF.

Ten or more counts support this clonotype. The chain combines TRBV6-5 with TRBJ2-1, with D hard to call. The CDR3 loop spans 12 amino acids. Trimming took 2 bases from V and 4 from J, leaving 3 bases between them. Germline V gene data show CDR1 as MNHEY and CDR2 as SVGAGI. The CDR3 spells CASSYDYNEQFF. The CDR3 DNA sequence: TGTGCCAGCAGTTACGATTACAATGAGCAGTTCTTC.

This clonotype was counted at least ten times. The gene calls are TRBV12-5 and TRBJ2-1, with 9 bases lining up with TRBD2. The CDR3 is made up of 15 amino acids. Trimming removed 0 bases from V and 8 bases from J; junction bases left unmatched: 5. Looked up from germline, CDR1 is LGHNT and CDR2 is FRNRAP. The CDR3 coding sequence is TGTGCTAGTGGTTTGGTCCTAGCGGGAAGCCATGAGCAGTTCTTC. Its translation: CASGLVLAGSHEQFF.

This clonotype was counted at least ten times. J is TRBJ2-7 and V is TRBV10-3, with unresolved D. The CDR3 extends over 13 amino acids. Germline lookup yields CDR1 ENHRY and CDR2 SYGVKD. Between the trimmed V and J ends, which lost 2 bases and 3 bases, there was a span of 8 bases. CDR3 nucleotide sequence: TGTGCCATCAGTGAGAACTATGTCTACGAGCAGTACTTC. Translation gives CAISENYVYEQYF.

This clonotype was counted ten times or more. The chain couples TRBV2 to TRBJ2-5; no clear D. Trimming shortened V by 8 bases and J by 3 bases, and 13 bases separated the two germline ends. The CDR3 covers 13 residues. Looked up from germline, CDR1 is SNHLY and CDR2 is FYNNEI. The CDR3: CASAELPEETQYF. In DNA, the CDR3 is TGTGCCAGCGCCGAGTTGCCGGAAGAGACCCAGTACTTC.

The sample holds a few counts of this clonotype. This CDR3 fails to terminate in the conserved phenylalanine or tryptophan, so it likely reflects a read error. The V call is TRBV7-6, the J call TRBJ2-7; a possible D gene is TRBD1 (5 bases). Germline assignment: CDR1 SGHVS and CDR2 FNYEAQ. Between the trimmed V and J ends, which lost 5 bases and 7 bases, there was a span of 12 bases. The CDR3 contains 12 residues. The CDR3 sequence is CASSGVGREQYL. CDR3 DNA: TGTGCCAGCAGCGGGGTGGGGCGTGAGCAGTACCTC.

The CDR3, as DNA: TGTGCCAGCAGTTCCCAAGGGAATAGCAATCAGCCCCAGCATTTT. Translated: CASSSQGNSNQPQHF. The rearrangement links TRBV28 to TRBJ1-5, with D uncertain. CDR3 size: 15 residues. The V gene lost 4 bases and the J gene lost 0 bases, with 10 bases spanning the gap. Germline values: CDR1 MDHEN, CDR2 SYDVKM.

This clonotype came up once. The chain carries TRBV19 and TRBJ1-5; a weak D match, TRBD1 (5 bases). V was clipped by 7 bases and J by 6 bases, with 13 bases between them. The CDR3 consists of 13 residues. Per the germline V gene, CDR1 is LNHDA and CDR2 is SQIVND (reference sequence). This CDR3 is CASTSSGFQPQHF. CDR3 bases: TGTGCCAGTACCTCGTCAGGGTTTCAGCCCCAGCATTTT.

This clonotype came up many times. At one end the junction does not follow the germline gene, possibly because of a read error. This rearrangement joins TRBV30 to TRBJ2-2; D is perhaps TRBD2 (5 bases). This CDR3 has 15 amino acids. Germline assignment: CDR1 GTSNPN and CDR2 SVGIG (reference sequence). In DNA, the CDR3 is TGTGCCGGGAGATGGACTGCTGGAGTCACCGGGGAGCTGTTTTTT. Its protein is CAGRWTAGVTGELFF. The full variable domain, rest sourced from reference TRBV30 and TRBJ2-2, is SQTIHQWPATLVQPVGSPLSLECTVEGTSNPNLYWYRQAAGRGLQLLFYSVGIGQISSEVPQNLSASRPQDRQFILSSKKLLLSDSGFYLCAGRWTAGVTGELFFGEGSRLTVL.

The DNA for the CDR3 is TGTGCCAGTAGTACAGGGGGCGCCGAGCAGTACTTC. Translation gives CASSTGGAEQYF. V usage is TRBV19 and J usage is TRBJ2-7, with TRBD1 matching over 8 bases. Looked up from germline, CDR1 is LNHDA and CDR2 is SQIVND (reference sequence). The CDR3 is made up of 12 amino acids. The V gene end was trimmed by 4 bases and the J gene end by 6 bases; junction bases not matched to a gene: 2.

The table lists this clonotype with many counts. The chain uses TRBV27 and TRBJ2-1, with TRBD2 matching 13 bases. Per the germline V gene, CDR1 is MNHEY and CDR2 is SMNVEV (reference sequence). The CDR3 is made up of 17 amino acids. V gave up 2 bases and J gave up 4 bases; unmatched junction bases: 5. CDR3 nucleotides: TGTGCCAGCAGTTTACGGACTAGCGGGAGCGTATACAATGAGCAGTTCTTC. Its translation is CASSLRTSGSVYNEQFF.

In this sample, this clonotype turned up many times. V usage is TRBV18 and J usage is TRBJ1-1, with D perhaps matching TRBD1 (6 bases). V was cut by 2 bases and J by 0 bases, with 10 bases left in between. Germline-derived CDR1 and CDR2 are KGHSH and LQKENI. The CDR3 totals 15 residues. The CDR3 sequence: CASSPRGGMNTEAFF. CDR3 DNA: TGTGCCAGCTCACCAAGAGGGGGTATGAACACTGAAGCTTTCTTT.

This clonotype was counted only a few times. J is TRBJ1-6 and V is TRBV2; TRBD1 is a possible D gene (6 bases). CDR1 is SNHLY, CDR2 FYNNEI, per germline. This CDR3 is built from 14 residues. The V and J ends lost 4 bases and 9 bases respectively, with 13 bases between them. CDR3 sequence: CASSVLQGGSPLHF. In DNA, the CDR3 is TGTGCCAGCAGTGTTCTACAGGGTGGTTCACCCCTCCACTTT.

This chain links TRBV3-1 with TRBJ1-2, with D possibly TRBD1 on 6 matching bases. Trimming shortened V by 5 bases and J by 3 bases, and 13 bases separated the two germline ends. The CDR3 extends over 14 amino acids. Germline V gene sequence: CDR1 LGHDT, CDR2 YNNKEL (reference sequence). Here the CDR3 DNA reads TGTGCCAGCAGCAGGCTAGCAGGGGACTATGGCTACACCTTC. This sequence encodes CASSRLAGDYGYTF.

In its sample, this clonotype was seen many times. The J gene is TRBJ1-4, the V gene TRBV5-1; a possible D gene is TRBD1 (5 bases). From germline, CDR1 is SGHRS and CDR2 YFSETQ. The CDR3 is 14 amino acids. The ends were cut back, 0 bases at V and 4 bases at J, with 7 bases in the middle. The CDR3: CASSLGQSNEKLFF. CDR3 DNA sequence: TGCGCCAGCAGCTTGGGACAGAGTAATGAAAAACTGTTTTTT.